Reported below is one T cell receptor beta chain. Its cognate antigen is unknown. The data are from a study of T cell repertoires in cytomegalovirus infection. About the study: A matching HLA type, together with CMV infection, was signaled by public TCR beta signatures. Study-level points and caveats: What dominated the ex vivo response were HLA-C-restricted CMV-specific TCR beta clonotypes.

TCRdb recomputed calls from the reads with MiXCR, one row per CDR3 protein. The sample includes 490,000 or so distinct CDR3 sequences, over 9% of them seen just once. From germline, CDR1 is DFQATT and CDR2 SNEGSKA (reference sequence). This CDR3 region has 13 residues. V shed 6 bases and J shed 6 bases, with 15 bases lying between them. The TCR originated in a human donor in good health (CMV status not recorded). Some clones in this sample may be carry-over from other donors' samples. V gene TRBV20-1 combines with J gene TRBJ2-1; maybe TRBD1 (5 bases). What was sequenced was PBMCs. The CDR3 nucleotides read TGCAGTGCCAACAGGCACTTTAGCAATGAGCAGTTCTTC. This codes for CSANRHFSNEQFF.